This T cell receptor beta chain was identified in a study of shared clonotypes between healthy human individuals. Only CD45RO-negative cells positively selected for CCR7 counted as naive CD8 cells, so terminally differentiated effector memory CD45RA+ cells were excluded. The assay was immunoSEQ multiplex PCR, and TCRdb's table has in-frame clones only and misses some. The sample includes roughly 2.1 million clones, about 92% of them seen just once. This receptor was obtained from a man aged 18 to 29 in good health. Some clones in this sample may be carry-over from other donors' samples. Sequenced sample: naive CD8+ T cells from PBMCs.

The CDR3 spells CASSSGKVHGYTF. In DNA, the CDR3 is TGTGCCAGCAGTTCAGGGAAGGTCCATGGCTACACCTTC. V usage is TRBV6-5 and J usage is TRBJ1-2, with D perhaps matching TRBD1 (5 bases). Germline CDR1 reads MNHEY; CDR2 reads SVGAGI. The length of the CDR3 is 13 residues. Trimming took off 4 bases at V and 6 bases at J, with 12 bases between the two ends.